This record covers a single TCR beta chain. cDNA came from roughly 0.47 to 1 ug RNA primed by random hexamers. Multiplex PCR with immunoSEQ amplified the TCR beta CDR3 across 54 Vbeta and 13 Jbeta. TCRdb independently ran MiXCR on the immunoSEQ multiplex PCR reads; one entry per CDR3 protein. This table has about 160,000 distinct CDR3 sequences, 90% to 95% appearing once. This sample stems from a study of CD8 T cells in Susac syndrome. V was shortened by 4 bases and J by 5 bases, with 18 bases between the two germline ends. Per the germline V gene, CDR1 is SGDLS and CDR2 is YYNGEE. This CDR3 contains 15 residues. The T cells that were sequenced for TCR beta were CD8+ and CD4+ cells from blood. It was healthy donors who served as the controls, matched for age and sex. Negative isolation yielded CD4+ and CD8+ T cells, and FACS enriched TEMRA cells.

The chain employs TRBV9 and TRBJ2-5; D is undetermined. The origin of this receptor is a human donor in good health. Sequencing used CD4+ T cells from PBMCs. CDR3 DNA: TGTGCCAGCAGCCCCGGAATAGCCTCGTGGGAGACCCAGTACTTC. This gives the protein CASSPGIASWETQYF.